Listed here are 3 T cell receptor beta chains from one sample, sequenced in a study of shared clonotypes between healthy human individuals (dated by TCRdb to the early 2020s). Libraries came from the immunoSEQ multiplex PCR assay. TCRdb stores this immuneACCESS table with in-frame sequences only. Part of the clones is absent; in the studies checked, under half of the shortfall reflects unresolved V genes, and no reason is known for the rest. In all, the sample holds about 2.4 million clones, and 80% to 95% of those were seen once. Roughly 0.39% of the sample comes from the top ten. The sequenced sample consisted of naive CD4+ T cells from PBMCs. The sample's cell subset or site label is to be understood as: CD45RA+ positively selected. The receptors shown here come from a man younger than 35 in good health. Some clones in this sample may be carry-over from other donors' samples.

About this clone: Different DNA sequences within this sample yield the same CDR3. CDR3 bases: TGTGCCAGCAGCCAAGCGGGGTACGAGCAGTACTTC. Amino acid sequence: CASSQAGYEQYF. The rearrangement joins TRBV14 to TRBJ2-7; D possibly corresponds to TRBD2 (5 bases). The germline V and J ends were trimmed by 1 base and 4 bases, with 5 bases remaining between them. The CDR3 runs 12 residues. Per the germline V gene, CDR1 is SGHDN and CDR2 is FVKESK. Drawing the rest from reference TRBV14 and TRBJ2-7, the complete variable domain is EAGVTQFPSHSVIEKGQTVTLRCDPISGHDNLYWYRRVMGKEIKFLLHFVKESKQDESGMPNNRFLAERTGGTYSTLKVQPAELEDSGVYFCASSQAGYEQYFGPGTRLTVT.

As concerns this clone: This sample includes further DNA sequences coding for the same CDR3. The chain's CDR3 is CASSLAGGLDTQYF. DNA of the CDR3: TGTGCCAGCAGCCTAGCGGGAGGCCTCGATACGCAGTATTTT. The genes are TRBV28 and TRBJ2-3; 11 bases map to TRBD2. The trim removed 6 bases at V and 6 bases at J, leaving 5 bases unmatched. Germline loops: CDR1 MDHEN, CDR2 SYDVKM. This CDR3 has 14 amino acids.

The chain employs TRBV2 and TRBJ2-1; 7 nucleotides align to TRBD2. V shed 7 bases, J shed 1 base, and the junction held 13 bases outside the gene matches. The CDR3 loop spans 17 amino acids. Germline CDR1 is SNHLY and CDR2 is FYNNEI. The CDR3 nucleotides read TGTGCCAGCACGGTCCCTAGCGGAGGAGCTTCCTACAATGAGCAGTTCTTC. Its translation: CASTVPSGGASYNEQFF.